This T cell receptor (beta chain) was obtained from a study of T-cell memory formation after mild COVID-19. TCRdb passed the 5' RACE reads through MiXCR, listing each CDR3 protein once. The sample holds 470,000 or so distinct CDR3 sequences, about 18% seen once. CDR1 and CDR2 (germline): SGHTA, FQGTGA. V lost 5 bases and J lost 9, with 17 bases in between. The CDR3 is 14 residues long. The sequence was collected from an adult woman who had mild COVID-19 (a few samples of this study predate the infection). Cell type and time point are not known. The chain combines TRBV7-3 with TRBJ2-1; D ambiguous. Sequenced input: PBMCs or a T cell subset sorted from them (not recorded which). The CDR3, as DNA: TGTGCCAGCAGCCCGTCGGCACAAGCCCCTGAGCAGTTCTTC. It yields the protein CASSPSAQAPEQFF.